Many counts were recorded for the clone carrying this TCR beta chain. What it binds is not known. Germline assignment: CDR1 ENHRY and CDR2 SYGVKD. Deletions cut 2 bases from V and 6 bases from J, with 15 bases between. CDR3 size: 15 residues. This record comes from a study of early T cells in non-severe SARS-CoV-2 infection. Study overall: Chains were unpaired, as sequencing was done on bulk RNA from unsorted whole blood.

General observations from the study: Comparison of clonotypes with VDJdb favored anti-spike CD8 responses while missing private and CD4 specificities.

Individually, cDNA molecules had unique molecular identifiers attached to them. TCRdb called the 5' RACE reads again in MiXCR, with one record for every CDR3 protein. The data show about 69,000 distinct CDR3 sequences, roughly a tenth seen once. This TCR derives from an adult who was a healthcare worker with PCR-confirmed SARS-CoV-2 infection or an uninfected control (not recorded which). The source material was whole blood. This sequence joins TRBV10-3 and TRBJ2-3, with D perhaps TRBD1 (6 bases). The CDR3 spells CAISERQGKGDTQYF. The CDR3 coding sequence is TGTGCCATCAGTGAGCGCCAGGGGAAAGGGGATACGCAGTATTTT.